These 27 T cell receptor beta chains were all obtained from the same sample, sequenced in a study of cytomegalovirus exposure and HLA in healthy donors. Vbeta (60) and Jbeta (13) primers were used in the PCR. Sequencing used immunoSEQ multiplex PCR; TCRdb keeps in-frame clones, though not all of them. The sample has approximately 150,000 clones; about 80% are singletons. The source material was PBMCs. The receptor source for this set is a man aged 40-49 years in good health and CMV-seronegative.

The rearrangement joins TRBV10-3 to TRBJ2-7; the D is unclear. The CDR3 contains 11 residues. From germline, CDR1 is ENHRY and CDR2 SYGVKD. V dropped 3 bases and J dropped 3 bases, with 3 bases sitting between them. CDR3 sequence (DNA): TGTGCCATCAGTGACATCTACGAGCAGTACTTC. This codes for CAISDIYEQYF.

The chain joins TRBV9 to TRBJ1-2; TRBD1 is a possible D gene (6 bases). The CDR3 extends over 16 amino acids. CDR1 and CDR2 (germline): SGDLS, YYNGEE. V was trimmed by 3 bases and J by 0 bases, leaving 15 bases between them. CDR3 coding DNA: TGTGCCAGCAGCGCGTCCACAGGGAAAGCTAACTATGGCTACACCTTC. Its translation: CASSASTGKANYGYTF.

This chain uses TRBV7-9 with TRBJ2-7, with 11 positions matching TRBD1. Per germline, CDR1 SEHNR and CDR2 FQNEAQ (reference sequence). V shed 2 bases and J 6 bases; nucleotides not matched to a gene: 12. The CDR3 sequence is 17 residues long. CDR3 DNA sequence: TGTGCCAGCAGCTTACCCCCGGGACAGGGGGTTTTCGGCGAGCAGTACTTC. It codes for CASSLPPGQGVFGEQYF.

This clone was found many times. V usage is TRBV6-1 and J usage is TRBJ1-1; a possible D gene is TRBD1 (5 bases). The V gene's germline CDR1 is MNHNS and CDR2 SASEGT. The CDR3 is made up of 12 amino acids. With 7 bases removed from V and 3 bases from J, the gap between germline ends came to 9 bases. DNA of the CDR3: TGTGCCAGCAACCGGGGGGACACTGAAGCTTTCTTT. It specifies CASNRGDTEAFF.

The J gene is TRBJ2-4, the V gene TRBV5-1; a possible D gene is TRBD1 (6 bases). This CDR3 spans 15 amino acids. With 1 base removed from V and 0 bases from J, the gap between germline ends came to 8 bases. Germline assignment: CDR1 SGHRS and CDR2 YFSETQ. The CDR3 loop reads CASSLTGLAKNIQYF. The CDR3 DNA follows: TGCGCCAGCAGCTTGACAGGGCTAGCCAAAAACATTCAGTACTTC.

V and J are TRBV2 and TRBJ1-4, with 7 bases matching TRBD1. V trimming: 7 bases; J trimming: 4 bases; junction bases outside the gene matches: 6. The length of the CDR3 is 14 residues. CDR1 and CDR2 from the germline V gene are SNHLY and FYNNEI. CDR3 amino acids: CASIQGLGNEKLFF. DNA of the CDR3: TGTGCCAGCATACAGGGGCTTGGTAATGAAAAACTGTTTTTT.

This rearrangement joins TRBV9 to TRBJ1-5; 8 positions agree with TRBD1. CDR1 SGDLS and CDR2 YYNGEE come from the germline V gene. The CDR3 is 15 amino acids. The junction had 7 bases not matched to a gene; V was cut back by 4 bases and J by 4 bases. As DNA, the CDR3 is TGTGCCAGCAGCTTCGGACAGGGCGGTAATCAGCCCCAGCATTTT. It translates to CASSFGQGGNQPQHF.

As regards this clone: The sample has other DNA sequences that encode this CDR3 too. The rearrangement uses TRBV4-1 and TRBJ2-5; weak D call: TRBD2 (6 bases). This CDR3 region has 16 residues. Trimming removed 3 bases from V and 5 bases from J, with 19 bases in between. Germline loops: CDR1 MGHRA, CDR2 YSYEKL. Here the CDR3 reads CASSHDRAGLKETQYF. CDR3 nucleotide sequence: TGCGCCAGCAGCCACGACCGGGCGGGGCTAAAGGAGACCCAGTACTTC.

The rearrangement joins TRBV7-2 to TRBJ1-1; D uncertain. The V gene lost 3 bases and the J gene lost 4 bases, with 6 bases spanning the gap. Germline values: CDR1 SGHTA, CDR2 FQGNSA. The CDR3 consists of 12 residues. The CDR3 reads CASSFVSTEAFF. The CDR3 nucleotides read TGTGCCAGCAGCTTTGTGAGCACTGAAGCTTTCTTT.

The rearrangement links TRBV27 to TRBJ2-7; D is undetermined. Trimming took off 3 bases at V and 1 base at J, with 7 bases between the two ends. The CDR3 runs to 13 residues. The germline CDR1 and CDR2 sequences are MNHEY and SMNVEV (reference sequence). In nucleotides, the CDR3 is TGTGCCAGCAGTTTCAAGCCGTCCTACGAGCAGTACTTC. Translation: CASSFKPSYEQYF.

This chain uses TRBV6-5 with TRBJ2-7; D remains unclear. Trimming pared 0 bases from V and 3 bases from J, leaving 9 bases between. Germline CDR1 reads MNHEY; CDR2 reads SVGAGI. This CDR3 has 14 residues. This CDR3 reads CASSYSRSDYEQYF. CDR3 DNA sequence: TGTGCCAGCAGTTACTCGAGATCCGACTACGAGCAGTACTTC.

The chain links TRBV19 to TRBJ2-5; TRBD2 agrees at 12 bases. The CDR3 is 16 amino acids. From germline, CDR1 is LNHDA and CDR2 SQIVND (reference sequence). Trimming took 4 bases from V and 1 from J; bases not matched to a gene: 4. The CDR3 DNA reads TGTGCCAGTAGTAGAAGACTAGCGGGGGTCCAAGAGACCCAGTACTTC. Its protein product is CASSRRLAGVQETQYF.

The chain recombines TRBV9 with TRBJ2-3, with 10 bases fitting TRBD2. Germline values: CDR1 SGDLS, CDR2 YYNGEE. V was clipped by 1 base and J by 0 bases; unmatched bases: 8. This CDR3 is built from 18 residues. The CDR3 reads CASSVRTSGRSSTDTQYF. The CDR3 DNA reads TGTGCCAGCAGCGTAAGGACTAGCGGTCGCTCTAGCACAGATACGCAGTATTTT.

In its sample, this clone was seen once. The chain combines TRBV5-5 with TRBJ1-5; D is unclear. CDR3 size: 13 residues. V was clipped by 3 bases and J by 8 bases, with 12 bases between them. The germline CDR1 and CDR2 sequences are SGHKS and YYEKEE (reference sequence). Written as DNA, the CDR3 is TGTGCCAGCAGCTCGGGCGGGGAGAAGCCCCAGCATTTT. Translation: CASSSGGEKPQHF.

The rearrangement joins TRBV28 to TRBJ1-2; 9 nucleotides align to TRBD1. This CDR3 comprises 13 residues. The trim removed 6 bases at V and 4 bases at J, leaving 3 bases unmatched. The V gene's germline CDR1 is MDHEN and CDR2 SYDVKM. CDR3 amino acids: CASRGTGRYGYTF. The CDR3 region has the DNA TGTGCCAGCAGGGGGACAGGGCGCTATGGCTACACCTTC.

The rearrangement links TRBV6-6 to TRBJ1-6, with D hard to call. Trimming took off 0 bases at V and 6 bases at J, with 12 bases between the two ends. Germline V gene lookup returns CDR1 MNHNY and CDR2 SVGAGI (reference sequence). The CDR3 is made up of 16 amino acids. In DNA form, the CDR3 reads TGTGCCAGCAGTTACTCGTTGGAGGGAACTAATTCACCCCTCCACTTT. Its translation is CASSYSLEGTNSPLHF.

The chain combines TRBV29-1 with TRBJ2-7; perhaps TRBD1 as D (6 bases). CDR3 length: 12 amino acids. V was pared by 5 bases and J by 1 base, with 9 bases between. Germline CDR1 reads SQVTM; CDR2 reads ANQGSEA. CDR3 nucleotides: TGCAGCGTTTTCAGGGGATCCTACGAGCAGTACTTC. It translates to CSVFRGSYEQYF.

This chain connects TRBV7-2 to TRBJ2-2; 9 positions match TRBD1. CDR1 and CDR2 from the germline V gene are SGHTA and FQGNSA. The CDR3 loop spans 15 amino acids. Unmatched junction bases numbered 3, after V lost 6 bases and J lost 1 base. The CDR3 nucleotides read TGTGCCAGCAGAATGGGACAGGGGAACACCGGGGAGCTGTTTTTT. This translates into CASRMGQGNTGELFF. Combining the CDR3 with reference TRBV7-2 and TRBJ2-2 gives the whole variable domain GAGVSQSPSNKVTEKGKDVELRCDPISGHTALYWYRQSLGQGLEFLIYFQGNSAPDKSGLPSDRFSAERTGGSVSTLTIQRTQQEDSAVYLCASRMGQGNTGELFFGEGSRLTVL.

The J gene is TRBJ2-3, the V gene TRBV6-5; D gene unclear. The CDR3 loop spans 11 amino acids. CDR1 MNHEY and CDR2 SVGAGI come from the germline V gene. Trimming removed 6 bases at V and 6 bases at J, with 7 bases between. CDR3 bases: TGTGCCAGCAGCCGAGCGGATACGCAGTATTTT. As protein: CASSRADTQYF.

The chain links TRBV30 to TRBJ2-2; D uncertain. Germline V gene data show CDR1 as GTSNPN and CDR2 as SVGIG (reference sequence). The CDR3 covers 11 residues. Trimming stripped 4 bases from V and 6 bases from J, with 6 bases between. The CDR3 spells CAWTSSGELFF. As DNA, the CDR3 is TGTGCCTGGACTTCCTCCGGGGAGCTGTTTTTT.

The chain carries TRBV19 and TRBJ2-2, with TRBD2 identical over 8 bases. Looked up from germline, CDR1 is LNHDA and CDR2 is SQIVND (reference sequence). Unmatched junction bases numbered 4, after V lost 4 bases and J lost 3 bases. There are 15 residues in the CDR3. The CDR3 sequence is CASSTAGGDTGELFF. CDR3 in DNA: TGTGCCAGTAGTACGGCGGGGGGAGACACCGGGGAGCTGTTTTTT.

The rearrangement uses TRBV28 and TRBJ2-5, with D hard to call. Germline V gene data show CDR1 as MDHEN and CDR2 as SYDVKM. The CDR3 covers 12 residues. V lost 6 bases and J 5 bases, leaving 10 bases between the germline ends. CDR3 sequence: CASRPPEETQYF. CDR3 sequence (DNA): TGTGCCAGCAGACCCCCGGAGGAGACCCAGTACTTC.

The V call is TRBV7-2, the J call TRBJ2-7, with D perhaps TRBD2 (5 bases). CDR1 SGHTA and CDR2 FQGNSA come from the germline V gene. Trimming removed 3 bases at V and 0 bases at J, with 9 bases between. The CDR3 spans 14 residues. CDR3 DNA sequence: TGTGCCAGCAGCTTCTCCCGGGACTCCTACGAGCAGTACTTC. Its translation is CASSFSRDSYEQYF.

The V call is TRBV29-1, the J call TRBJ2-5; no firm D call. This CDR3 has 12 residues. V was pared by 8 bases and J by 3 bases, with 13 bases between. In germline, CDR1 is SQVTM, CDR2 ANQGSEA. CDR3 DNA: TGCAGCCTTCTACCGGAGAAAGAGACCCAGTACTTC. Its translation: CSLLPEKETQYF.

This clone was picked up a small number of times. V is TRBV28 and J is TRBJ2-1; D is possibly TRBD1 (6 bases). Trimming shortened V by 8 bases and J by 0 bases, and 11 bases separated the two germline ends. The germline gives CDR1 MDHEN, CDR2 SYDVKM. The CDR3 is made up of 14 amino acids. CDR3: CASETGSSYNEQFF. DNA for the CDR3: TGTGCCAGCGAAACAGGGAGCTCCTACAATGAGCAGTTCTTC.

The chain combines TRBV5-4 with TRBJ1-2; TRBD1 is a possible D gene (5 bases). This CDR3 contains 15 residues. The V and J ends lost 4 bases and 6 bases respectively, with 19 bases between them. Germline V gives CDR1 SGHNT, CDR2 YYREEE (reference sequence). CDR3 region: CASSPPLGGLDGYTF. In DNA form, the CDR3 reads TGTGCCAGCAGCCCCCCCCTCGGGGGGTTGGATGGCTACACCTTC.

This chain joins TRBV19 and TRBJ1-2, with 10 nucleotides matching TRBD1. The CDR3 is 14 residues long. CDR1 is LNHDA and CDR2 is SQIVND in the germline V gene (reference sequence). Trimming cost V 7 bases and J 3 bases; bases outside gene matches: 5. The DNA for the CDR3 is TGTGCCAGTAATAGACAGGGGGCCGACTATGGCTACACCTTC. Its translation: CASNRQGADYGYTF.